One and the same sample provided the 24 T cell receptor beta chains below, sequenced in a study of blood T cell repertoires in COVID-19. Generated by immunoSEQ multiplex PCR, the TCRdb table keeps only in-frame clones and is missing some. Here the sample spans roughly 180,000 clones, 79% being singletons. Sequences were obtained from peripheral blood. Source of these receptors: a woman in her sixties or seventies with COVID-19, enrolled during active disease.

J is TRBJ2-2 and V is TRBV27; TRBD1 matches at 9 bases. J lost 6 bases, V lost 8 bases, and 13 bases had no gene match. This CDR3 is built from 16 residues. The germline V gene has CDR1 MNHEY and CDR2 SMNVEV (reference sequence). The CDR3 loop reads CASGSWGTGIPGELFF. The CDR3 bases are TGTGCCAGCGGGTCTTGGGGGACAGGGATACCCGGGGAGCTGTTTTTT.

In DNA form, the CDR3 reads TGTGCCAGCTCGCTTGGCCATGGGCCCAATGAGCAGTTCTTC. As protein: CASSLGHGPNEQFF. V is TRBV18 and J is TRBJ2-1, with D uncertain. V was trimmed by 6 bases and J by 6 bases, leaving 15 bases between them. CDR3 length equals 14 residues. Germline V gene data show CDR1 as KGHSH and CDR2 as LQKENI.

CDR3 sequence (DNA): TGTGCCAGCAGCGTGGAGCTAGCGGGAGGGCCAACAGATACGCAGTATTTT. Its protein is CASSVELAGGPTDTQYF. The V gene is TRBV9, the J gene TRBJ2-3; 12 bases align to TRBD2. V lost 2 bases and J lost 3; bases outside the gene matches: 7. There are 17 residues in the CDR3. Germline CDR1 reads SGDLS; CDR2 reads YYNGEE.

This clone has a count of ten or more. The chain combines TRBV11-2 with TRBJ1-1; 8 nucleotides match TRBD1. The V and J ends lost 3 bases and 1 base, in that order; junction bases with no gene match: 1. Germline V gene data show CDR1 as SGHAT and CDR2 as FQNNGV. CDR3 length equals 14 residues. CDR3 coding DNA: TGTGCCAGCAGCTTCAGGGGGCCGAACACTGAAGCTTTCTTT. It codes for CASSFRGPNTEAFF.

The V gene is TRBV5-5, the J gene TRBJ2-7; D is possibly TRBD1 (6 bases). From germline, CDR1 is SGHKS and CDR2 YYEKEE (reference sequence). V was trimmed by 4 bases and J by 4 bases, leaving 15 bases between them. CDR3 length: 14 residues. CDR3 loop: CASSPDDRPYEQYV. CDR3 in DNA: TGTGCCAGCAGCCCCGACGACAGGCCTTACGAGCAGTACGTC.

In this sample, this clone turned up a few times. The junction does not match germline at one end; this may be a read error. This chain uses TRBV7-7 with TRBJ2-5, with 12 bases aligning to TRBD1. Looked up from germline, CDR1 is SSHAT and CDR2 is FNYEAQ (reference sequence). The CDR3 contains 15 residues. The CDR3 coding sequence is TGTGCTAGCAGCCCCGGGACAGGGGGCCCCGAGACCCAGTACTTC. Protein: CASSPGTGGPETQYF.

The count of this clone is one. The chain employs TRBV19 and TRBJ2-1; 7 bases align to TRBD1. Germline CDR1 reads LNHDA; CDR2 reads SQIVND (reference sequence). The junction had 5 bases not matched to a gene; V was cut back by 7 bases and J by 2 bases. This CDR3 comprises 14 residues. The CDR3 sequence is CASNPTGTYNEQFF. CDR3 bases: TGTGCCAGTAACCCGACAGGGACCTACAATGAGCAGTTCTTC.

The chain links TRBV24-1 to TRBJ1-4, with 8 bases matching TRBD1. CDR1 and CDR2 (germline): KGHDR, SFDVKD. V trimming: 8 bases; J trimming: 7 bases; junction bases outside the gene matches: 8. The CDR3 length is 14 residues. The CDR3 sequence is CATTQDREVEKLFF. The CDR3, as DNA: TGTGCCACCACTCAGGACAGGGAAGTTGAAAAACTGTTTTTT.

The chain employs TRBV4-3 and TRBJ1-4, with D tentatively TRBD1 (6 bases). Germline CDR1 reads LGHNA; CDR2 reads YSLEER. Deletions cut 0 bases from V and 7 bases from J, with 12 bases between. The CDR3 has 15 residues. CDR3 in amino acids: CASSQDSRGGEKLFF. In nucleotides, the CDR3 is TGCGCCAGCAGCCAAGATTCCAGGGGCGGTGAAAAACTGTTTTTT.

The rearrangement joins TRBV10-3 to TRBJ2-7; TRBD2 is a possible D gene (5 bases). CDR1 is ENHRY and CDR2 is SYGVKD in the germline V gene. This CDR3 contains 12 residues. Trimming removed 5 bases from V and 0 bases from J, with 5 bases in between. CDR3 sequence (DNA): TGTGCCATCAGTCGGGACTCCTACGAGCAGTACGTC. It is translated as CAISRDSYEQYV.

The chain employs TRBV6-2 or TRBV6-3 and TRBJ2-1; the D is unclear. Germline CDR1 is MNHEY and CDR2 is SVGEGT. The CDR3 covers 12 residues. Trimming stripped 3 bases from V and 10 bases from J, with 10 bases between. Here the CDR3 DNA reads TGTGCCAGCAGTTATCGGTTACGCGAGCAGTTCTTC. Its translation is CASSYRLREQFF.

The rearrangement joins TRBV6-5 to TRBJ1-1, with a tentative D call TRBD1 (5 bases). The CDR3 is made up of 13 amino acids. Germline loops: CDR1 MNHEY, CDR2 SVGAGI. V shed 0 bases and J shed 7 bases, with 9 bases lying between them. CDR3 sequence reads: CASSYSGQLEAFF. The CDR3 nucleotides read TGTGCCAGCAGTTACTCGGGGCAGCTTGAAGCTTTCTTT.

This clone was observed a single time. The chain links TRBV25-1 to TRBJ2-2; D is possibly TRBD2 (5 bases). The length of the CDR3 is 15 residues. The germline CDR1 and CDR2 sequences are MGHDK and SYGVNS. Trimming left V 8 bases short and J 0 bases short, with 13 bases between. The CDR3 loop is CASGLNSANTGELFF. DNA for the CDR3: TGTGCCAGCGGACTTAACAGCGCGAACACCGGGGAGCTGTTTTTT.

This clone was observed a handful of times. J is TRBJ2-1 and V is TRBV5-1; TRBD2 matches at 9 bases. Unmatched junction bases numbered 4, after V lost 0 bases and J lost 6 bases. This CDR3 spans 15 amino acids. The germline gives CDR1 SGHRS, CDR2 YFSETQ. The CDR3 here is CASSLASGEGNEQFF. For the CDR3, the DNA is TGCGCCAGCAGCTTGGCTAGCGGGGAAGGCAATGAGCAGTTCTTC.

The CDR3: CASSLAQGGGEKLFF. The CDR3 DNA reads as TGCGCCAGCAGCTTGGCGCAGGGAGGTGGGGAAAAACTGTTTTTT. The rearrangement uses TRBV5-1 and TRBJ1-4; tentative D call: TRBD1 (5 bases). Trimming removed 0 bases from V and 8 bases from J, with 14 bases in between. CDR1 and CDR2 (germline): SGHRS, YFSETQ. This CDR3 has 15 amino acids. Filled out from reference TRBV5-1 and TRBJ1-4, the complete variable domain reads KAGVTQTPRYLIKTRGQQVTLSCSPISGHRSVSWYQQTPGQGLQFLFEYFSETQRNKGNFPGRFSGRQFSNSRSEMNVSTLELGDSALYLCASSLAQGGGEKLFFGSGTQLSVL.

This clone rates as medium-sized. Written as DNA, the CDR3 is TGTGCCACCAGCTCCGGGACTAGCGGCTACGAGCAGTACTTC. Translated: CATSSGTSGYEQYF. The chain joins TRBV24-1 to TRBJ2-7; 11 nucleotides agree with TRBD2. Germline V gives CDR1 KGHDR, CDR2 SFDVKD. This CDR3 has 14 amino acids. The trim removed 7 bases at V and 3 bases at J, leaving 4 bases unmatched.

The chain has TRBV10-3 and TRBJ1-2; weak D call: TRBD1 (5 bases). Trimming stripped 6 bases from V and 7 bases from J, with 21 bases between. This CDR3 region has 15 residues. The germline V gene has CDR1 ENHRY and CDR2 SYGVKD. CDR3 in amino acids: CAISLQESLTGGYTF. CDR3 nucleotides: TGTGCCATCAGCCTACAGGAATCACTTACCGGTGGCTACACCTTC.

This chain uses TRBV3-1 (or the pseudogene TRBV3-2) with TRBJ2-3, with D uncertain. The V and J ends lost 1 base and 3 bases respectively, with 17 bases between them. The CDR3 extends over 17 amino acids. CDR1 and CDR2 from the germline V gene are LGHDT and YNNKEL (reference sequence). The CDR3 nucleotides are TGTGCCAGCAGCCAAGTAGTTGCTCTGGCTAGGACAGATACGCAGTATTTT. Translating gives CASSQVVALARTDTQYF.

The chain carries TRBV5-1 and TRBJ2-5; D is undetermined. CDR3 length: 15 residues. The germline gives CDR1 SGHRS, CDR2 YFSETQ. Trimming shortened V by 0 bases and J by 0 bases, and 9 bases separated the two germline ends. The CDR3 DNA is TGCGCCAGCAGCTTGGCCAACCAGTACCAAGAGACCCAGTACTTC. Protein product: CASSLANQYQETQYF.

The V call is TRBV13, the J call TRBJ2-7; 7 bases are shared with TRBD2. The CDR3 spans 17 residues. J lost 5 bases, V lost 2 bases, and 15 bases had no gene match. Germline-derived CDR1 and CDR2 are PRHDT and FYEKMQ (reference sequence). The CDR3, as DNA: TGTGCCAGCAGCTTATTGACGTTGGAGCGGGACGTCCACGAGCAGTACTTC. This encodes CASSLLTLERDVHEQYF.

The J gene is TRBJ1-5, the V gene TRBV6-5, with TRBD1 matching 7 bases. With 4 bases clipped from V and 4 bases from J, the junction kept 1 base outside the gene matches. This CDR3 contains 13 residues. The germline V gene encodes CDR1 MNHEY and CDR2 SVGAGI. CDR3 sequence: CASSFRGNQPQHF. For the CDR3, the DNA is TGTGCCAGCAGTTTCAGGGGGAATCAGCCCCAGCATTTT.

The chain couples TRBV12-2 to TRBJ1-1; the DNA was not compared with TRBD1, the D call given in the table. TRBV12-2 has pseudogene status. The CDR3 spans 16 residues. CDR3 DNA: TGTGCAAGTCGCTTACCAAAACGGCAGGGGGCGGCTGAAGCTTTCTTT. Its translation: CASRLPKRQGAAEAFF.

This clone was observed a handful of times. The rearrangement joins TRBV7-2 to TRBJ2-7; 7 bases agree with TRBD2. The germline CDR1 and CDR2 sequences are SGHTA and FQGNSA. Trimming cost V 0 bases and J 2 bases; bases outside gene matches: 4. The CDR3 has 15 residues. The CDR3 DNA is TGTGCCAGCAGCTTAGCTCTAGCGGCTACCTACGAGCAGTACTTC. It translates to CASSLALAATYEQYF.

In this sample, this clone turned up a few times. J is TRBJ2-3 and V is TRBV6-5; 12 nucleotides agree with TRBD2. The CDR3 loop spans 15 amino acids. V was pared by 3 bases and J by 4 bases, with 2 bases of the junction left unmatched. Germline CDR1 is MNHEY and CDR2 is SVGAGI. The DNA of the CDR3 is TGTGCCAGCAGTTATCTAGCGGGGGGGGCAGATACGCAGTATTTT. Protein sequence: CASSYLAGGADTQYF.